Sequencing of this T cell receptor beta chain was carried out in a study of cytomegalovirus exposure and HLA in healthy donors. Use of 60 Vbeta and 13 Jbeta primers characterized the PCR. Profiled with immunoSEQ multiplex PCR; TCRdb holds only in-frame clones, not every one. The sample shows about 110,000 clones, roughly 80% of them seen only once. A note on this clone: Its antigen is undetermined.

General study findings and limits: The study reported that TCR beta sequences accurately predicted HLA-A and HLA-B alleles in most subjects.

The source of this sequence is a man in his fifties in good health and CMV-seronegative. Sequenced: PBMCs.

CDR3 coding DNA: TGCGCCAGCAGCCAAGATCGGTACAGCTATGGCTACACCTTC. Translation: CASSQDRYSYGYTF. The rearrangement uses TRBV4-3 and TRBJ1-2; D ambiguous. Trimming left V 0 bases short and J 4 bases short, with 9 bases between. There are 14 residues in the CDR3. Germline loops: CDR1 LGHNA, CDR2 YSLEER.